One and the same sample provided the 16 T cell receptor beta chains below, sequenced in a study of cytomegalovirus exposure and HLA in healthy donors. Profiling relied on immunoSEQ multiplex PCR, and the TCRdb table lists in-frame clones only, not all of them. The table has 150,000 to 250,000 clones, around 84% seen once; the top ten hold about an eighth. Source material: PBMCs. The receptors come from a woman in her 30s in good health and CMV-seropositive.

The chain joins TRBV27 to TRBJ2-2; 9 bases are a match to TRBD2. Looked up from germline, CDR1 is MNHEY and CDR2 is SMNVEV (reference sequence). After removal of 7 bases from V and 3 bases from J, the junction contained 12 bases not matched to a gene. The length of the CDR3 is 17 residues. This chain's CDR3 is CASTPLAGGPYTGELFF. The CDR3 DNA sequence: TGTGCCAGCACCCCCCTGGCGGGAGGGCCGTACACCGGGGAGCTGTTTTTT.

This chain connects TRBV7-9 to TRBJ1-4; D is possibly TRBD1 (6 bases). The V gene lost 4 bases and the J gene lost 6 bases, with 15 bases spanning the gap. Germline CDR1 reads SEHNR; CDR2 reads FQNEAQ (reference sequence). The CDR3 is 15 amino acids. The CDR3 coding sequence is TGTGCCAGCAGCTCCCCACCGACAGGATATGAAAAACTGTTTTTT. Its translation: CASSSPPTGYEKLFF.

This chain joins TRBV15 and TRBJ1-2, with 9 bases identical to TRBD1. V shed 5 bases and J 3 bases; nucleotides not matched to a gene: 4. This CDR3 is 14 amino acids long. CDR1 is LNHNV, CDR2 YYDKDF, per germline (reference sequence). CDR3 protein: CATSGDRVDYGYTF. The CDR3 DNA is TGTGCCACCAGCGGGGACAGGGTGGACTATGGCTACACCTTC.

This clone was recorded once. This chain connects TRBV28 to TRBJ1-2, with 7 bases matching TRBD1. After removal of 3 bases from V and 0 bases from J, the junction contained 4 bases not matched to a gene. Per germline, CDR1 MDHEN and CDR2 SYDVKM. CDR3 size: 15 residues. CDR3 loop: CASSFDGTANYGYTF. The CDR3 DNA reads as TGTGCCAGCAGTTTTGATGGGACAGCTAACTATGGCTACACCTTC.

The chain links TRBV27 to TRBJ2-7; 8 bases map to TRBD1. Trimming removed 2 bases from V and 2 bases from J; junction bases left unmatched: 2. Germline V gene sequence: CDR1 MNHEY, CDR2 SMNVEV (reference sequence). CDR3 size: 14 residues. CDR3 sequence reads: CASSLNRGTYEQYF. The CDR3 DNA sequence: TGTGCCAGCAGTTTAAACAGGGGGACCTACGAGCAGTACTTC.

This chain joins TRBV15 and TRBJ2-1; the match to TRBD2 covers 10 bases. CDR3 length equals 13 residues. Germline V CDR1 and CDR2: LNHNV, YYDKDF (reference sequence). The V and J ends lost 2 bases and 8 bases, in that order; junction bases with no gene match: 0. CDR3 in amino acids: CATSRLAGDEQFF. The CDR3 DNA is TGTGCCACCAGCAGACTAGCGGGAGATGAGCAGTTCTTC.

In its sample, this clone was seen once. The rearrangement uses TRBV19 and TRBJ2-3, with TRBD2 identical over 11 bases. The CDR3 contains 16 residues. CDR1 and CDR2 from the germline V gene are LNHDA and SQIVND (reference sequence). With V trimmed by 3 bases and J by 0 bases, 2 bases remained unmatched. Written as DNA, the CDR3 is TGTGCCAGTAGTATGAGGACTAGCGGGAGCACAGATACGCAGTATTTT. Its protein product is CASSMRTSGSTDTQYF.

This clone was seen a few times. The chain carries TRBV6-1 and TRBJ2-7; D is unresolved. V shed 3 bases and J shed 0 bases, with 6 bases lying between them. The CDR3 loop spans 13 amino acids. Germline CDR1 reads MNHNS; CDR2 reads SASEGT. The CDR3: CASSEAPSYEQYF. CDR3 nucleotide sequence: TGTGCCAGCAGTGAGGCCCCCTCCTACGAGCAGTACTTC.

The J gene is TRBJ2-1, the V gene TRBV2; 9 nucleotides align to TRBD1. The J segment lost 4 bases and the V segment lost 1 base, leaving 2 bases of the junction unmatched. CDR3 length: 15 amino acids. Germline CDR1 reads SNHLY; CDR2 reads FYNNEI. The CDR3 DNA follows: TGTGCCAGCAGTGAAGAGACAGGGGGATACAATGAGCAGTTCTTC. As protein: CASSEETGGYNEQFF.

V usage is TRBV29-1 and J usage is TRBJ2-6, with 9 bases lining up with TRBD1. The CDR3 spans 20 residues. Germline CDR1 is SQVTM and CDR2 is ANQGSEA. V was pared by 7 bases and J by 1 base, with 20 bases of the junction left unmatched. The CDR3 loop is CSGRGLRDRATYSGANVLTF. The CDR3, as DNA: TGCAGCGGCCGCGGTCTCCGGGACAGGGCCACCTATTCTGGGGCCAACGTCCTGACTTTC.

This clone has only a few counts. J is TRBJ2-7 and V is TRBV30; D is possibly TRBD2 (5 bases). Trimming pared 2 bases from V and 6 bases from J, leaving 14 bases between. Germline values: CDR1 GTSNPN, CDR2 SVGIG (reference sequence). CDR3 length: 13 amino acids. CDR3 in amino acids: CAWSWVGEGEQYF. CDR3 bases: TGTGCCTGGAGTTGGGTGGGAGAGGGCGAGCAGTACTTC.

The V call is TRBV5-1, the J call TRBJ1-3, with D unclear. CDR1 and CDR2 (germline): SGHRS, YFSETQ. V dropped 3 bases and J dropped 0 bases, with 13 bases sitting between them. The CDR3 loop spans 16 amino acids. The CDR3 DNA reads as TGCGCCAGCAGCTCTACCAGGTTGGGCTCTGGAAACACCATATATTTT. Translating gives CASSSTRLGSGNTIYF.

This clone was seen a single time. The V call is TRBV5-1, the J call TRBJ2-1; D is possibly TRBD2 (6 bases). CDR1 is SGHRS, CDR2 YFSETQ, per germline. Trimming left V 0 bases short and J 9 bases short, with 19 bases between. The CDR3 is made up of 16 amino acids. The CDR3 loop reads CASSLGAGGESGEQFF. The CDR3, as DNA: TGCGCCAGCAGCTTGGGAGCGGGTGGAGAAAGTGGTGAGCAGTTCTTC.

The chain uses TRBV5-1 and TRBJ2-1; unclear D gene. This CDR3 comprises 16 residues. Germline V gives CDR1 SGHRS, CDR2 YFSETQ. V lost 3 bases and J lost 7, with 20 bases in between. CDR3 coding DNA: TGCGCCAGCAGCTCCCTAGATACGGCCAATAGGAATGAGCAGTTCTTC. This translates into CASSSLDTANRNEQFF. Based on the CDR3 plus reference TRBV5-1 and TRBJ2-1, the full variable domain is KAGVTQTPRYLIKTRGQQVTLSCSPISGHRSVSWYQQTPGQGLQFLFEYFSETQRNKGNFPGRFSGRQFSNSRSEMNVSTLELGDSALYLCASSSLDTANRNEQFFGPGTRLTVL.

A word on this clone: At one boundary the junction diverges from the germline segment, which might be a read error. The rearrangement joins TRBV30 to TRBJ1-2, with D perhaps matching TRBD1 (5 bases). The germline V gene encodes CDR1 GTSNPN and CDR2 SVGIG (reference sequence). The CDR3 length is 11 residues. This CDR3 reads CAWRGKTGGVF. CDR3 DNA sequence: TGTGCCTGGAGAGGGAAAACTGGGGGGGTATTC.

Turning to this clone: One end of the junction does not line up with germline, which may come from a read error. This chain uses TRBV11-2 with TRBJ2-1; TRBD1 agrees at 7 bases. The CDR3 is 14 residues long. Germline loops: CDR1 SGHAT, CDR2 FQNNGV. CDR3 protein: CASSRDRVYDEQFF. The CDR3 DNA follows: TGTGCCAGCAGCCGAGACAGGGTCTACGATGAGCAGTTCTTC.